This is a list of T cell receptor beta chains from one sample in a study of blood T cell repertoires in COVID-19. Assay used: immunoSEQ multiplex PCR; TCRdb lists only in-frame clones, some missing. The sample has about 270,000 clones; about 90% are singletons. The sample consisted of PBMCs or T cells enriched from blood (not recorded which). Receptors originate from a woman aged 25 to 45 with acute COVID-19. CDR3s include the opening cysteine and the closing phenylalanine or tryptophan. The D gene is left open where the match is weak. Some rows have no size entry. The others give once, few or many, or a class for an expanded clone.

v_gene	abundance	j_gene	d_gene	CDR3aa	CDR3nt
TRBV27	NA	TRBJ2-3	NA	CASSLGRESDTQYF	TGTGCCAGCAGTTTGGGGCGGGAATCAGATACGCAGTATTTT
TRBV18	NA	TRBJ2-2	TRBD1	CASSPWDRDTGELFF	TGTGCCAGCTCACCATGGGACAGGGATACCGGGGAGCTGTTTTTT
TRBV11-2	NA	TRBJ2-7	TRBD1	CASSLALQDREIHEQYF	TGTGCCAGCAGCTTAGCCCTCCAGGACAGGGAGATCCACGAGCAGTACTTC
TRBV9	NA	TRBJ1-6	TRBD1	CASSGGFGQGDSPLHF	TGTGCCAGCAGCGGCGGGTTCGGACAGGGCGATTCACCCCTCCACTTT
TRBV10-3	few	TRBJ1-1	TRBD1	CAIRRDRDTEAFF	TGTGCCATTCGCCGGGACAGGGACACTGAAGCTTTCTTT
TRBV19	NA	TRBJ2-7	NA	CANTDSYEQYF	TGTGCCAATACTGACAGCTACGAGCAGTACTTC
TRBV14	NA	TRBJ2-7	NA	CASSRQSYEQYF	TGTGCCAGCAGCCGACAGTCCTACGAGCAGTACTTC
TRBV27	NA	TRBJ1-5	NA	CASSPDSLNQPQHF	TGTGCCAGCAGTCCGGACAGTCTCAATCAGCCCCAGCATTTT
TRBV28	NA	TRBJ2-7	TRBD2	CASSFPLAGVDSYEQYF	TGTGCCAGCAGTTTCCCTCTAGCGGGAGTGGATTCCTACGAGCAGTACTTC
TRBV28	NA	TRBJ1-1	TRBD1	CASRTYRGGYTEAFF	TGTGCCAGCAGAACCTACAGGGGCGGGTACACTGAAGCTTTCTTT
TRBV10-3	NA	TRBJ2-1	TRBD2	CAIRDSREGNEQFF	TGTGCCATCAGGGACTCGCGGGAGGGGAATGAGCAGTTCTTC
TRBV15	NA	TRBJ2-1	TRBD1	CATSRGQTGGSYNEQFF	TGTGCCACCAGCAGAGGTCAGACAGGGGGTTCCTACAATGAGCAGTTCTTC
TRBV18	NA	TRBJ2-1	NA	CASSSTGLSYNEQFF	TGTGCCAGCTCATCTACGGGACTTTCCTACAATGAGCAGTTCTTC
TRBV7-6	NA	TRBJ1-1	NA	CASSLVGGGEAFF	TGTGCCAGCAGCTTAGTTGGCGGAGGAGAAGCTTTCTTT
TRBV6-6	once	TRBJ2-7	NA	CASSDTRGEQYF	TGTGCCAGCAGCGATACACGCGGCGAGCAGTACTTC
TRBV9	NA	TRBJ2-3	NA	CASSVVGEGTDTQYF	TGTGCCAGCAGCGTAGTGGGAGAAGGCACAGATACGCAGTATTTT
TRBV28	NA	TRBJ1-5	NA	CASSSGGTHQPQHF	TGTGCCAGCAGCTCCGGGGGGACCCATCAGCCCCAGCATTTT
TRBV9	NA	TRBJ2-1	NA	CASSVAGTYNEQFF	TGTGCCAGCAGCGTAGCGGGAACGTACAATGAGCAGTTCTTC
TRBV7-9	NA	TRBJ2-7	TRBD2	CASSLYGRGHEQYF	TGTGCCAGCAGCCTCTACGGGAGGGGACACGAGCAGTACTTC
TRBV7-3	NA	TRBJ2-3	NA	CASSLTPRATDTQYF	TGTGCCAGCAGCTTAACGCCGAGAGCCACAGATACGCAGTATTTT
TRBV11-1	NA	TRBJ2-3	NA	CASSPLVGGSTDTQYF	TGTGCCAGCAGCCCCCTCGTGGGCGGGAGCACAGATACGCAGTATTTT
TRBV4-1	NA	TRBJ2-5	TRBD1	CASSQPGDSQETQYF	TGCGCCAGCAGCCAACCCGGGGACAGTCAAGAGACCCAGTACTTC
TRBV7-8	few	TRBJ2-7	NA	CASSFIREGRSYEQYF	TGTGCCAGCAGCTTTATCCGTGAGGGGAGGAGCTACGAGCAGTACTTC
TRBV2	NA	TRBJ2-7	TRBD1	CAINGQGYEQYF	TGTGCCATCAACGGACAGGGGTACGAGCAGTACTTC
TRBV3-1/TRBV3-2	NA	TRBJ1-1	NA	CASTQLGPGGQAFF	TGTGCCAGCACCCAGTTGGGTCCCGGGGGGCAGGCTTTCTTT
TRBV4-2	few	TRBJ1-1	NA	CASSQGLDTEAFF	TGTGCCAGCAGCCAAGGACTCGACACTGAAGCTTTCTTT
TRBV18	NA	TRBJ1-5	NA	CASSPTTVTDQPQHF	TGTGCCAGCTCACCCACGACAGTTACCGATCAGCCCCAGCATTTT
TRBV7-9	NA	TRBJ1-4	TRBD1	CASSQTTTGANEKLFF	TGTGCCAGCAGTCAAACGACAACAGGGGCTAATGAAAAACTGTTTTTT
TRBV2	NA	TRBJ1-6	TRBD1	CASSKGQGTSPLHF	TGTGCCAGCAGTAAGGGACAGGGTACTTCACCCCTCCACTTT
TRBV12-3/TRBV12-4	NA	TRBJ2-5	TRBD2	CASSPETSPRYYF	TGTGCCAGCAGTCCTGAGACTAGCCCCCGGTACTACTTC
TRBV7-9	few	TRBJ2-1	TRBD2	CASSPGLAGGNEQFF	TGTGCCAGCAGCCCCGGACTAGCGGGAGGCAATGAGCAGTTCTTC
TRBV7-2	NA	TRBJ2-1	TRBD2	CASSSSDGGITYNEQFF	TGTGCCAGCAGCTCCAGCGACGGGGGGATCACCTACAATGAGCAGTTCTTC
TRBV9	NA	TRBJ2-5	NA	CASSVGQAHNAGETQYF	TGTGCCAGCAGCGTAGGGCAGGCTCATAACGCTGGAGAGACCCAGTACTTC
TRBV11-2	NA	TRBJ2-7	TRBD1	CASRGETGGPNEQYF	TGTGCCAGCAGGGGGGAGACAGGGGGCCCTAACGAGCAGTACTTC
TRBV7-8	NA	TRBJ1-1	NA	CASSHRGIAEAFF	TGTGCCAGCAGCCACCGGGGTATCGCTGAAGCTTTCTTT
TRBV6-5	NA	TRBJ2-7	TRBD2	CASTQTTSEAYEQYF	TGTGCCAGCACCCAGACGACTAGCGAGGCCTACGAGCAGTACTTC
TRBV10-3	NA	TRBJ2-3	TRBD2	CAISESAGDTDTQYF	TGTGCCATCAGTGAGTCAGCGGGGGACACAGATACGCAGTATTTT
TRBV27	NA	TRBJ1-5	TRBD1	CASRPDRGPQPQHF	TGTGCCAGCAGGCCCGACAGGGGGCCTCAGCCCCAGCATTTT
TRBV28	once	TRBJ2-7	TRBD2	CASSLAAAGGQNEQYF	TGTGCCAGCAGTTTGGCCGCCGCGGGAGGGCAAAACGAGCAGTACTTC
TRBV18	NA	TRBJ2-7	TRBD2	CASSLLAGDSGNEQYF	TGTGCCAGCTCACTGCTAGCGGGAGATTCGGGTAACGAGCAGTACTTC
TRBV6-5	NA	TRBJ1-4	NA	CASSYSAFPTNEKLFF	TGTGCCAGCAGTTACTCGGCCTTCCCAACTAATGAAAAACTGTTTTTT
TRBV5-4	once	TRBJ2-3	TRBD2	CASSRGTSGEQVTQYF	TGTGCCAGCAGCCGCGGGACTAGCGGGGAGCAGGTTACGCAGTATTTT
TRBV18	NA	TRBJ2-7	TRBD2	CASSLTGTSGTYEQYF	TGTGCCAGCTCCCTTACCGGGACTAGCGGTACCTACGAGCAGTACTTC
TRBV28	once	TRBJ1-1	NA	CASTVSGIMNTEAFF	TGTGCCAGCACAGTCTCGGGAATCATGAACACTGAAGCTTTCTTT
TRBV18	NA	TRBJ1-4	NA	CTSSPGQTNEKLFF	TGTACCAGCTCCCCTGGACAGACTAATGAAAAACTGTTTTTT
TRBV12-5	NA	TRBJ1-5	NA	CASGLHPQHEGVNQPQHF	TGTGCTAGTGGTTTGCACCCACAACACGAGGGAGTCAATCAGCCCCAGCATTTT
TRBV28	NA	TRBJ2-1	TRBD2	CASSLATSAIHYNEQFF	TGTGCCAGCAGTCTCGCGACTAGCGCTATTCACTACAATGAGCAGTTCTTC
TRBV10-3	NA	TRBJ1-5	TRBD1	CAISESGTGSNQPQHF	TGTGCCATCAGTGAGTCTGGGACAGGGAGCAATCAGCCCCAGCATTTT
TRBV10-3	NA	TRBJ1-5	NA	CAISEVAHSNQPQHF	TGTGCCATCAGTGAGGTGGCACATAGCAATCAGCCCCAGCATTTT
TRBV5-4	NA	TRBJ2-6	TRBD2	CASSPTLAGGPSGANVLTF	TGTGCCAGCAGCCCAACACTAGCGGGAGGGCCCTCTGGGGCCAACGTCCTGACTTTC
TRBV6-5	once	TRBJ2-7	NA	CASSYLRDRFYEQYF	TGTGCCAGCAGTTACTTGCGAGACAGGTTCTACGAGCAGTACTTC
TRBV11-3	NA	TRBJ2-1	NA	CASSSNSANEQFF	TGTGCCAGCAGCTCCAATAGCGCCAATGAGCAGTTCTTC
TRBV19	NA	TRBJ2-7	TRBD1	CASSIGGQGAHEQYF	TGTGCCAGTAGTATAGGTGGACAGGGGGCCCACGAGCAGTACTTC
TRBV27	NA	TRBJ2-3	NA	CASSFTSSADTQYF	TGTGCCAGCAGTTTTACTAGCAGCGCAGATACGCAGTATTTT